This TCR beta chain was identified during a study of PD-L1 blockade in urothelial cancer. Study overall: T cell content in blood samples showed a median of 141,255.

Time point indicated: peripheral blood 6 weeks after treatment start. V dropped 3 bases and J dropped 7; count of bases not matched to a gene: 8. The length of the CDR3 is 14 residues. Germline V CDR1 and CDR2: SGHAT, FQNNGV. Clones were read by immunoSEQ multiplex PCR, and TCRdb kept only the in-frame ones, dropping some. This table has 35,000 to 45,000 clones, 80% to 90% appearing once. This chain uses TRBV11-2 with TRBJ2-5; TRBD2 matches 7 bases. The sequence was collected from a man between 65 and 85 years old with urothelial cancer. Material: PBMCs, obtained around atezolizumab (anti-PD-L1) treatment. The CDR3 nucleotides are TGTGCCAGCAGCTTGGACGGGAGGTCGGCGACCCAGTACTTC. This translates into CASSLDGRSATQYF.